These T cell receptor beta chains were read from a single sample in a study of shared clonotypes between healthy human individuals. Some clones are missing from TCRdb's copy, which holds only in-frame ones; the method was immunoSEQ multiplex PCR. The sample lists roughly 2.1 million clones, 93% seen once, with 1.5% to 2% in the top ten. The sample comprised naive CD8+ T cells from PBMCs. All receptors come from a man aged 18 to 29 in good health. Some clones in this sample may be carry-over from other donors' samples. Both conserved end residues are part of each CDR3. The D gene is left open where the match is weak. Clone size is given for some rows only: seen once, a few or many times, or a class if the clone is expanded.

TRBV11-2,15,TRBJ1-5,NA,NA,TGTGCCAGCAGCTCGGACTGGACGAGCAATCAGCCCCAGCATTTT,CASSSDWTSNQPQHF
TRBV6-1,13,TRBJ1-2,NA,NA,TGTGCCAGCCGGGCCCCGACGTCGTTTGGCTACACCTTC,CASRAPTSFGYTF
TRBV15,15,TRBJ2-7,NA,TRBD2,TGTGCCACCAGCAGAGGGCTAGCGGGACTTTACGAGCAGTACTTC,CATSRGLAGLYEQYF
TRBV25-1,14,TRBJ2-1,NA,NA,TGTGCCAGCAGAGAGAACGGGGGATACAATGAGCAGTTCTTC,CASRENGGYNEQFF
TRBV18,13,TRBJ2-3,few,NA,TGTGCCAGCTCAACCGTAGGGGCAGATACGCAGTATTTT,CASSTVGADTQYF
TRBV27,17,TRBJ1-2,NA,NA,TGTGCCAGCAGTTTAGTCGGGACCCCAGTGAGTAGCTATGGCTACACCTTC,CASSLVGTPVSSYGYTF
TRBV6-5,16,TRBJ1-1,NA,TRBD1,TGTGCCAGCAGTTGGGGACAGGGGGCTGGTAACACTGAAGCTTTCTTT,CASSWGQGAGNTEAFF
TRBV4-1,18,TRBJ2-1,NA,TRBD2,TGCGCCAGCAGCCAAGTATCCCTACTAGCGGGAGCCCATAATGAGCAGTTCTTC,CASSQVSLLAGAHNEQFF
TRBV7-9,17,TRBJ2-7,few,TRBD1,TGTGCCAGCAGCTTAGAAGGCTTGCGGGGACAGGGTGTCGAGCAGTACTTC,CASSLEGLRGQGVEQYF
TRBV13,14,TRBJ1-2,NA,NA,TGTGCCAGCAGCTTAGGCCGGGGGGGCTATGGCTACACCTTC,CASSLGRGGYGYTF
TRBV10-3,17,TRBJ2-7,NA,TRBD1,TGTGCCATCAGTGAGGGACAGGGGGGTGTGATAGGCTACGAGCAGTACTTC,CAISEGQGGVIGYEQYF
TRBV28,15,TRBJ1-5,NA,NA,TGTGCCAGCAGCCGCCCCTTGGGGCCGGGGCAGCCCCAGCATTTT,CASSRPLGPGQPQHF